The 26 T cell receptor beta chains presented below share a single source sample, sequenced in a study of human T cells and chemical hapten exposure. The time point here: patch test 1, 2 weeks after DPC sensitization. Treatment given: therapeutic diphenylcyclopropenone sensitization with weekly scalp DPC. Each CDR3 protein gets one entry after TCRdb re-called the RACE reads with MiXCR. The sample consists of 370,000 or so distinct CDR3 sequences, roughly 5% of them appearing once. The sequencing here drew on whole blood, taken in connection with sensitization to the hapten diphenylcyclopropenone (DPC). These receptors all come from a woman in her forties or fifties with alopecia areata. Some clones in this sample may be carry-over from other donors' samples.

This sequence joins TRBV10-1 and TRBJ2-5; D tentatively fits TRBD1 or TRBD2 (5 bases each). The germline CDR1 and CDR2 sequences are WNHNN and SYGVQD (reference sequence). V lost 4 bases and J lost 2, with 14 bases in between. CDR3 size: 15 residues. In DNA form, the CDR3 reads TGCGCCAGCAGTGCGGGGCTCGGACGTCAAGAGACCCAGTACTTC. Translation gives CASSAGLGRQETQYF.

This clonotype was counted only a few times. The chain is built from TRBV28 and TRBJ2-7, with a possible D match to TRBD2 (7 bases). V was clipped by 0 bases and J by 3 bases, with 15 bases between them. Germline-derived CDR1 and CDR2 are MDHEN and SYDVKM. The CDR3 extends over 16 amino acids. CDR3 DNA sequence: TGTGCCAGCAGTTTATGGGGAGGGGGACCGAGCTACGAGCAGTACTTC. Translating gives CASSLWGGGPSYEQYF.

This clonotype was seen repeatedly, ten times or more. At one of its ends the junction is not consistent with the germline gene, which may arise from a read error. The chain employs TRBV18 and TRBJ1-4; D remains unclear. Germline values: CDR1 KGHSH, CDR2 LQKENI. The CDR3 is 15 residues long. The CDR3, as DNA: TGTGCCAGCTCACCACAGCACACTGAAAATGAGAAACTGTTTTTT. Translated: CASSPQHTENEKLFF.

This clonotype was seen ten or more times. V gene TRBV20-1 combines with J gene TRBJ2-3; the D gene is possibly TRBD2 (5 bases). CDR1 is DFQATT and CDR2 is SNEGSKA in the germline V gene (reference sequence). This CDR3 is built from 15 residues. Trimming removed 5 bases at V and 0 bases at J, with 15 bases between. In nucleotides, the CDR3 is TGCAGTGCTCCTCGAGCGGAGAGTAGCACAGATACGCAGTATTTT. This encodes CSAPRAESSTDTQYF.

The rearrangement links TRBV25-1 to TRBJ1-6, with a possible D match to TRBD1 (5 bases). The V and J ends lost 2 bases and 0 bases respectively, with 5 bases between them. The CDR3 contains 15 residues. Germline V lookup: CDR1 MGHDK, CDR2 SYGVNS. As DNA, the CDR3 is TGTGCCAGCAGTGAACAGGGCTCCTATAATTCACCCCTCCACTTT. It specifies CASSEQGSYNSPLHF.

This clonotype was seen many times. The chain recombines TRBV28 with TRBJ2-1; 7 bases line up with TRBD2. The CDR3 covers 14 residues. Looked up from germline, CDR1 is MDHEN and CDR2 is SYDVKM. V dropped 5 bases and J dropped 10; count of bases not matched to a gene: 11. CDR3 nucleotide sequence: TGTGCCAGCAGTGGGACTAACCCCCCCCTCGAGCAGTTCTTC. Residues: CASSGTNPPLEQFF.

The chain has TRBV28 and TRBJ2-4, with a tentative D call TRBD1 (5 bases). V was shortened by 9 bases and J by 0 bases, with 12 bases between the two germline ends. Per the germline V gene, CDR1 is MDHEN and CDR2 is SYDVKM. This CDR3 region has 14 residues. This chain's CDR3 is CASPCGAAKNIQYF. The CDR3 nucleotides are TGTGCCAGTCCTTGTGGGGCAGCCAAAAACATTCAGTACTTC. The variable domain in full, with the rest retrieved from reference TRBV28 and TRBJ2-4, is DVKVTQSSRYLVKRTGEKVFLECVQDMDHENMFWYRQDPGLGLRLIYFSYDVKMKEKGDIPEGYSVSREKKERFSLILESASTNQTSMYLCASPCGAAKNIQYFGAGTRLSVL.

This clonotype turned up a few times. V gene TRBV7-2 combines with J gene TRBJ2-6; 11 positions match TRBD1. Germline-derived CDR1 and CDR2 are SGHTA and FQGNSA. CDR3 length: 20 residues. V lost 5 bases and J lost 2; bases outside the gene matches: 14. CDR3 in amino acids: CASSRPSHGTGGPGANVLTF. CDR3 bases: TGTGCCAGCAGCCGCCCCTCCCATGGGACAGGGGGTCCTGGGGCCAACGTCCTGACTTTC.

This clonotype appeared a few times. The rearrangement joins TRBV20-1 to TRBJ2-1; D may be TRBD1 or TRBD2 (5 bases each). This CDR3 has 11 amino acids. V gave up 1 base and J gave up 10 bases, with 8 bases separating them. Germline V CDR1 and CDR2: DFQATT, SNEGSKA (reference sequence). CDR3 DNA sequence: TGCAGTGCTAGAGCCGGGACGGAGCAGTTCTTC. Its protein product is CSARAGTEQFF.

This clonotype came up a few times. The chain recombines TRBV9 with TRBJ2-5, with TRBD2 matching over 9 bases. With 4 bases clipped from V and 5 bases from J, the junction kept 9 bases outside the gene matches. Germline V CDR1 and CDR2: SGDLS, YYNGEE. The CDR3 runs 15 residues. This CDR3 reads CASSQGLAPRETQYF. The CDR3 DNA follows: TGTGCCAGCAGCCAGGGACTAGCCCCACGGGAGACCCAGTACTTC.

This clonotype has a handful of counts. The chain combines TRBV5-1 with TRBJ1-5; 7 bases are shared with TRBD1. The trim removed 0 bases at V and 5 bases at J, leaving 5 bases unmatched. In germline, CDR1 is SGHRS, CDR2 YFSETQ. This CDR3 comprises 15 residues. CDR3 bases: TGCGCCAGCAGCTTGGGCACAGGGGCCGATCAGCCCCAGCATTTT. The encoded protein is CASSLGTGADQPQHF. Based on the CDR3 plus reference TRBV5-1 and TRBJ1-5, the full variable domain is KAGVTQTPRYLIKTRGQQVTLSCSPISGHRSVSWYQQTPGQGLQFLFEYFSETQRNKGNFPGRFSGRQFSNSRSEMNVSTLELGDSALYLCASSLGTGADQPQHFGDGTRLSIL.

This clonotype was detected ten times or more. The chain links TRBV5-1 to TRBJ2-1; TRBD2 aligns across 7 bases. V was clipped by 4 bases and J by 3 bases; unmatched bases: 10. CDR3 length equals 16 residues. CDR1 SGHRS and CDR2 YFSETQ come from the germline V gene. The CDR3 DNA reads TGCGCCAGCAGCCTTGAGCGGGGAGATTACTACAATGAGCAGTTCTTC. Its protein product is CASSLERGDYYNEQFF.

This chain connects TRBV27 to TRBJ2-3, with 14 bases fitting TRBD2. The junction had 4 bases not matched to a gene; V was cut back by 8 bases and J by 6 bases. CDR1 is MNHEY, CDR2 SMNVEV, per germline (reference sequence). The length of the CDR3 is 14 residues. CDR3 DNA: TGTGCCAGCTCCGGGACTAGCGGGAGTGATACGCAGTATTTT. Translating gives CASSGTSGSDTQYF.

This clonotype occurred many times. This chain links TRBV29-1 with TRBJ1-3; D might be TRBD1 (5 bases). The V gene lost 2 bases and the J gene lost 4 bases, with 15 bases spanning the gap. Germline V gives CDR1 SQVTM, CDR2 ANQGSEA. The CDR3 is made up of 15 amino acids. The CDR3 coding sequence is TGCAGCGTTGAAACTGGCAGGGCACAAGGAAACACCATATATTTT. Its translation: CSVETGRAQGNTIYF.

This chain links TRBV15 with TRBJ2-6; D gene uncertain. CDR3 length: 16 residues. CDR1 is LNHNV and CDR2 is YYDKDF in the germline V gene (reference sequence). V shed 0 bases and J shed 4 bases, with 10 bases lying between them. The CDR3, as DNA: TGTGCCACCAGCAGAGATCGAACAACGGGGGCCAACGTCCTGACTTTC. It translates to CATSRDRTTGANVLTF.

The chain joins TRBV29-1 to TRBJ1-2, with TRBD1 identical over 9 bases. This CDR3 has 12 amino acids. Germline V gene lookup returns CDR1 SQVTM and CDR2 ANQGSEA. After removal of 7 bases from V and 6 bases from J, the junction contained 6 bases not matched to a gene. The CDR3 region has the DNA TGCAGCGGGGGGACAGGGAAGGATGGCTACACCTTC. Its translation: CSGGTGKDGYTF.

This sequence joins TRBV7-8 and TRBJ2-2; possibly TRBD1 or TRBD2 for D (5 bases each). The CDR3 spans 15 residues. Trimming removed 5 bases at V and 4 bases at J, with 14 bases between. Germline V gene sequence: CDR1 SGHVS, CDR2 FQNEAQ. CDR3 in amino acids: CASSPSPGATGELFF. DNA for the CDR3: TGTGCCAGCAGCCCCAGTCCCGGGGCCACCGGGGAGCTGTTTTTT.

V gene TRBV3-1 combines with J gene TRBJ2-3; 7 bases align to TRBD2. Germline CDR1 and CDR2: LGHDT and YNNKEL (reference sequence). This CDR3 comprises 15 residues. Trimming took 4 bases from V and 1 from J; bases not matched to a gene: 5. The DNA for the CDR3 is TGTGCCAGCAGCCCCGGGACTACCCGCACAGATACGCAGTATTTT. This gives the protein CASSPGTTRTDTQYF.

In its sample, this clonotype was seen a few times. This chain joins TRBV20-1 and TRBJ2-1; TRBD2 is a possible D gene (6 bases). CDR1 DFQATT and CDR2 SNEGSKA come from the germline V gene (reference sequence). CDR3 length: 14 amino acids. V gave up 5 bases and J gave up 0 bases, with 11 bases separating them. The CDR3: CSASEGPSYNEQFF. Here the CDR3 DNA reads TGCAGTGCTTCGGAGGGCCCCTCCTACAATGAGCAGTTCTTC.

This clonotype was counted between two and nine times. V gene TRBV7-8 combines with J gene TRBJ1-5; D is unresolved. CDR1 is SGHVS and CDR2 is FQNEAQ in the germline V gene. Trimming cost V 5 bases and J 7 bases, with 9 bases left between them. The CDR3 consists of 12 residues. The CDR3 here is CASSREGQPQHF. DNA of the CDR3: TGTGCCAGCAGCCGAGAGGGCCAGCCCCAGCATTTT. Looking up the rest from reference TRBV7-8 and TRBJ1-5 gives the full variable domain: GAGVSQSPRYKVAKRGQDVALRCDPISGHVSLFWYQQALGQGPEFLTYFQNEAQLDKSGLPSDRFFAERPEGSVSTLKIQRTQQEDSAVYLCASSREGQPQHFGDGTRLSIL.

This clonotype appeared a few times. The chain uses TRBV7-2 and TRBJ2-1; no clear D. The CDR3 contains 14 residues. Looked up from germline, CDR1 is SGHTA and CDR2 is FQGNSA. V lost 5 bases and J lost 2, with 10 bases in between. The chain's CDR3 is CASSPQAAYNEQFF. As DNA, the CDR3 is TGTGCCAGCAGCCCGCAGGCGGCCTACAATGAGCAGTTCTTC.

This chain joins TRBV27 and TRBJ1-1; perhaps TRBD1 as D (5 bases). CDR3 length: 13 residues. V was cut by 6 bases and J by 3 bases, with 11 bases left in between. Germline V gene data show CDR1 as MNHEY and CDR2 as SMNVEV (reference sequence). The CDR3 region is CASRSREYTEAFF. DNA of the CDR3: TGTGCCAGCAGGAGCAGGGAATACACTGAAGCTTTCTTT.

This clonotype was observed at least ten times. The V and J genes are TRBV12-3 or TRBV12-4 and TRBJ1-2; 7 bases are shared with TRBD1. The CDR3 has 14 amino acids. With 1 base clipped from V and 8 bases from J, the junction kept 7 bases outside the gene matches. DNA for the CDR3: TGTGCCAGCAGTTTAGTCGAGGGGGCGGAGGGCTACACCTTC. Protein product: CASSLVEGAEGYTF.

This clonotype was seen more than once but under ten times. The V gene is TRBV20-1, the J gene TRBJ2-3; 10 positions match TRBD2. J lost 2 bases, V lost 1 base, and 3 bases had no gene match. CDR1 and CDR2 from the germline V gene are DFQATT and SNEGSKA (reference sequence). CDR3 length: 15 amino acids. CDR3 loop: CSARAGTSVTDTQYF. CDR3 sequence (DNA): TGCAGTGCTAGAGCCGGGACTAGCGTCACAGATACGCAGTATTTT.

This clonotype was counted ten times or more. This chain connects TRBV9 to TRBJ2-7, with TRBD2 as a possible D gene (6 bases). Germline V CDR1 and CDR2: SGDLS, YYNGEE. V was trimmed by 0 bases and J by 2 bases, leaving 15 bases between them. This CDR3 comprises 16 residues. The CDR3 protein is CASSVEGGTATYEQYF. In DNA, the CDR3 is TGTGCCAGCAGCGTAGAGGGCGGGACGGCTACCTACGAGCAGTACTTC.

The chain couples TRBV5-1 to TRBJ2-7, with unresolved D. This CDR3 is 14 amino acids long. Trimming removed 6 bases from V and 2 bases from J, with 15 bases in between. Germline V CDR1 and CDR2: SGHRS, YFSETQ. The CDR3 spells CASTYSTKPYEQYF. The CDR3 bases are TGCGCCAGCACCTACTCAACCAAGCCCTACGAGCAGTACTTC.